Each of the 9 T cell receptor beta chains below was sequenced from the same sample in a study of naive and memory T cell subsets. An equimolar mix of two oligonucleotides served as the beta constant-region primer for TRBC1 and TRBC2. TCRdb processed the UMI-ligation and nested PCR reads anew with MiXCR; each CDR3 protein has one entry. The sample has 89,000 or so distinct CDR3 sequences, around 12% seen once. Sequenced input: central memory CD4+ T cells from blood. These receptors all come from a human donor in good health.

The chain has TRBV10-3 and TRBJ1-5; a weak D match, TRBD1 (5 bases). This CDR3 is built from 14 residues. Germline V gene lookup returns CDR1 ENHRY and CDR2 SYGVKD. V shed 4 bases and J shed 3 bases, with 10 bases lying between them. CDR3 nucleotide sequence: TGTGCCATCAGTGTAAGGGGTGACAATCAGCCCCAGCATTTT. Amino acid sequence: CAISVRGDNQPQHF.

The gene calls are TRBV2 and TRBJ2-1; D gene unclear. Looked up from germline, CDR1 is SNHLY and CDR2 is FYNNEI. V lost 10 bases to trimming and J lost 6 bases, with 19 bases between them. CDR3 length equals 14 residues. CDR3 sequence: CAIILSGKANEQFF. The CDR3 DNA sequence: TGTGCCATCATATTATCTGGAAAGGCCAATGAGCAGTTCTTC.

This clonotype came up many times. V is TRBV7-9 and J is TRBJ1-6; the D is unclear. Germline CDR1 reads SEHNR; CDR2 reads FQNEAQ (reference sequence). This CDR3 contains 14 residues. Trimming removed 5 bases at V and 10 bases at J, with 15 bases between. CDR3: CASSPDLTTSPLHF. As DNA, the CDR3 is TGTGCCAGCAGCCCGGACTTAACCACCTCACCCCTCCACTTT.

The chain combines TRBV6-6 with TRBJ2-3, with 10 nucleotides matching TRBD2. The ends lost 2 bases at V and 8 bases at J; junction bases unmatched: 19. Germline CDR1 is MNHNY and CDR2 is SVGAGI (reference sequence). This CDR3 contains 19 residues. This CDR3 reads CASSYLGGGLAASRGTQYF. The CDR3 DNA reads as TGTGCCAGCAGTTACCTCGGCGGTGGACTAGCGGCGTCGCGAGGTACGCAGTATTTT.

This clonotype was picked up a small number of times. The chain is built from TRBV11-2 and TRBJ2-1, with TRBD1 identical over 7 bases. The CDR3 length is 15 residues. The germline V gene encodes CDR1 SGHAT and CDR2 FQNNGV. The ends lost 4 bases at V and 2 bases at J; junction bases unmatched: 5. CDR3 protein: CASSSDRVTYNEQFF. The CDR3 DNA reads TGTGCCAGCAGCTCAGACAGGGTGACCTACAATGAGCAGTTCTTC.

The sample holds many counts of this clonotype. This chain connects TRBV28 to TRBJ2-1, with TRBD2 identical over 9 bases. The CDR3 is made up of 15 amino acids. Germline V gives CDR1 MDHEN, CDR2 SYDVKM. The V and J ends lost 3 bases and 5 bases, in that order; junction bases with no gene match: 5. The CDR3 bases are TGTGCCAGCAGTTTTAGTGCGGGAGGGAACAATGAGCAGTTCTTC. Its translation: CASSFSAGGNNEQFF.

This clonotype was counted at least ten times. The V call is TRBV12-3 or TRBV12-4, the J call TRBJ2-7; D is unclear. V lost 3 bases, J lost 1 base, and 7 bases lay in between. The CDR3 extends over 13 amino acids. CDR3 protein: CASSLSNSYEQYF. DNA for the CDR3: TGTGCCAGCAGTTTGTCCAATTCCTACGAGCAGTACTTC.

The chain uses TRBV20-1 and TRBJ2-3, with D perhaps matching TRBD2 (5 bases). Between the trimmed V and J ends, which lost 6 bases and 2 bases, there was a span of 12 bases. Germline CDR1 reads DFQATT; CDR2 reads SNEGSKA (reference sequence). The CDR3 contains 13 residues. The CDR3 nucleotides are TGCAGTGCGGGAGATCCCTACACAGATACGCAGTATTTT. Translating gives CSAGDPYTDTQYF.

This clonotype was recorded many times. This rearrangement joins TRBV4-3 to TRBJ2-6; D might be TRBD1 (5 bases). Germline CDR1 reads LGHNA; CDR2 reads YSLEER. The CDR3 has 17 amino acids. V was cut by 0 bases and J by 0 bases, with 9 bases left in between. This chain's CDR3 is CASSQEGQTSGANVLTF. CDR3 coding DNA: TGCGCCAGCAGCCAAGAGGGGCAGACCTCTGGGGCCAACGTCCTGACTTTC.